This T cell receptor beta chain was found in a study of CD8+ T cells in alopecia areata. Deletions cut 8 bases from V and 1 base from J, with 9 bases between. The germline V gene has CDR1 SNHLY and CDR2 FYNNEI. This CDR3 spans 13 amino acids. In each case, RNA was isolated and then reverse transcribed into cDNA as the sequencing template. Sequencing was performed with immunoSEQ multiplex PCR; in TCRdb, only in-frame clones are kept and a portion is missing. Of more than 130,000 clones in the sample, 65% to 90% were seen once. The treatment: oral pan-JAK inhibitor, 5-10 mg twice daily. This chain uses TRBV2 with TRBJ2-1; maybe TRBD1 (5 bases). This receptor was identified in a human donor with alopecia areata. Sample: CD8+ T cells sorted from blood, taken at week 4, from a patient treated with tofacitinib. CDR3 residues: CASGAPSYNEQFF. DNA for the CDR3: TGTGCCAGCGGGGCCCCTTCCTACAATGAGCAGTTCTTC.